This T cell receptor (beta chain) was found in a study of CD8+ T cells in alopecia areata. The treatment: oral pan-JAK inhibitor, 5-10 mg twice daily. Following extraction, RNA underwent reverse transcription to cDNA, which served as the sequencing template. Libraries were prepared by immunoSEQ multiplex PCR; TCRdb keeps only in-frame clonotypes and omits some of them. This sample has approximately 190,000 clones, with 55% to 75% found just once. Trimming removed 4 bases at V and 9 bases at J, with 9 bases between. The V gene's germline CDR1 is ENHRY and CDR2 SYGVKD. The CDR3 runs 11 residues. The sequences come from CD4+ T cells sorted from blood, collected at week 24, from a patient treated with tofacitinib. The chain combines TRBV10-3 with TRBJ1-2, with D uncertain. The TCR comes from a human donor with alopecia areata. As DNA, the CDR3 is TGTGCCATCAGTGTTGACCGGAGCTACACCTTC. Translation: CAISVDRSYTF.